The present entry profiles one T cell receptor beta chain with its context. Its antigen is undetermined. Separation from the roughly 690-subject first cohort characterized the approximately 120-subject validation cohort, to which the donors belonged. Using immunoSEQ multiplex PCR, the repertoire was profiled, and TCRdb retains in-frame clones only, with some absent. Of fewer than 350,000 clones in the sample, more than 75% were seen once. This entry is derived from a study of cytomegalovirus exposure and HLA in healthy donors. Looking at the study overall: The 550 to 800 first-cohort repertoires and the 120 or so validation repertoires shared the same platform, a later analysis reported.

V lost 3 bases and J lost 4; bases outside the gene matches: 12. Germline V lookup: CDR1 SGDLS, CDR2 YYNGEE. The CDR3 is 18 residues long. Study-level results: Published work reported that the classifier diagnosed cytomegalovirus status with high specificity and sensitivity. Many donors shared some public TCRs, even though most TCR sequences were rare.

The sequence derives from a young woman in good health and CMV-seronegative. The chain carries TRBV9 and TRBJ2-2; TRBD1 agrees at 10 bases. Sequenced sample: PBMCs. The CDR3 bases are TGTGCCAGCAGCGAGAGGGCGGGGGGACAGGGGTTCACCGGGGAGCTGTTTTTT. Translated: CASSERAGGQGFTGELFF. The full variable domain, completed using reference TRBV9 and TRBJ2-2, is DSGVTQTPKHLITATGQRVTLRCSPRSGDLSVYWYQQSLDQGLQFLIQYYNGEERAKGNILERFSAQQFPDLHSELNLSSLELGDSALYFCASSERAGGQGFTGELFFGEGSRLTVL.